This T cell receptor beta chain was documented in a study of blood T cell repertoires in COVID-19. The wider study: Italy, Spain and the United States were the sources of the convalescent and acute COVID-19 samples. Sources were T cells, B-cell-depleted T cells, or PBMCs; the material itself was cDNA or gDNA.

As regards this clone: Within the sample, other DNA sequences also encode this same CDR3.

The germline V gene has CDR1 SNHLY and CDR2 FYNNEI. The CDR3 loop spans 15 amino acids. With 4 bases clipped from V and 1 base from J, the junction kept 1 base outside the gene matches. Authors' data handling: Amplification of reference gene primers was used by the study to estimate nucleated cell counts. Data came from immunoSEQ multiplex PCR; TCRdb stores just in-frame clones and leaves some out. That table gives V, J and clone size, and the DNA gave D and trimming. The sample lists 150,000 to 200,000 clones, under 90% occurring once. The rearrangement links TRBV2 to TRBJ2-5; TRBD1 matches 12 bases. Source material: peripheral blood. The sequence was obtained from a man aged 40-55 years with acute or convalescent COVID-19. This CDR3 reads CASSGDRGRQETQYF. CDR3 nucleotide sequence: TGTGCCAGCAGTGGGGACAGGGGGCGCCAAGAGACCCAGTACTTC.